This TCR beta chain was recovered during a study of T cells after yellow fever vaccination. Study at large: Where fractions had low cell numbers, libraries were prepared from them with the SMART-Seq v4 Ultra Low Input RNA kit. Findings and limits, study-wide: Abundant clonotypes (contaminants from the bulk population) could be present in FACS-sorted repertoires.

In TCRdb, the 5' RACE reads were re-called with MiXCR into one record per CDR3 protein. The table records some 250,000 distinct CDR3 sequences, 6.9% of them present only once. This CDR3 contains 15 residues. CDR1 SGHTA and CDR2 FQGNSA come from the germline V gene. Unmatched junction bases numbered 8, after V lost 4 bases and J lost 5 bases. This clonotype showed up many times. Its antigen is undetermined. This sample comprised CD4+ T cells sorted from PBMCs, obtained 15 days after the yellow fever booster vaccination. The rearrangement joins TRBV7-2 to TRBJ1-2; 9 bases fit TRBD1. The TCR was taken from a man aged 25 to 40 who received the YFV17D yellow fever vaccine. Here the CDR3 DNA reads TGTGCCAGCAGCTCCAGATCCGGGACAGGGTATGGCTACACCTTC. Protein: CASSSRSGTGYGYTF.